This TCR beta chain originates from a study of CD8 T cells in ankylosing spondylitis. Trimming at V came to 5 bases and at J to 2 bases, leaving 8 bases not matched to a gene. This CDR3 contains 17 residues. The V gene's germline CDR1 is MNHNS and CDR2 SASEGT. Quantitative 5'-RACE with molecular barcodes produced the TCR beta libraries. TCRdb independently ran MiXCR on the 5' RACE reads; one entry per CDR3 protein. Here the sample spans 200,000 to 300,000 distinct CDR3 sequences, 10% to 13% being singletons. Findings and limits, study-wide: Enrichment of disease-linked clones was reportedly significant in matched ankylosing spondylitis synovial fluid. A TCR beta motif of roughly eight highly homologous variants seemed to mark ankylosing spondylitis blood.

A note on this clonotype: Its antigen remains unknown.

The clonotype originates from a male donor with ankylosing spondylitis or in good health (not recorded which). The J gene is TRBJ2-3, the V gene TRBV6-1; 12 nucleotides match TRBD2. Sequencing input: blood, either unsorted or a sorted T cell fraction (not recorded which). Here the CDR3 DNA reads TGTGCCAGCAGTCCCTCCGGACTAGCGGGATACACAGATACGCAGTATTTT. Translating it yields CASSPSGLAGYTDTQYF.